Listed here are 26 T cell receptor beta chains from one sample, sequenced in a study of blood T cell repertoires in COVID-19. The protocol was immunoSEQ multiplex PCR, while the TCRdb copy is restricted to in-frame clones and leaves out a portion. The sample holds about 74,000 clones; roughly 80% are singletons and the top ten take 10% to 15%. The sequencing input was peripheral blood. The origin of the receptors is a human donor in a cohort sampled during active COVID-19.

The chain links TRBV5-1 to TRBJ1-6, with a tentative D call TRBD1 (6 bases). Germline V gives CDR1 SGHRS, CDR2 YFSETQ. The CDR3 sequence is 14 residues long. The germline V and J ends were trimmed by 5 bases and 10 bases, with 16 bases remaining between them. In nucleotides, the CDR3 is TGCGCCAGCAGATGGACAGCCCAGGGGTCACCCCTCCACTTT. Protein: CASRWTAQGSPLHF.

This clone has a handful of counts. V is TRBV16 and J is TRBJ1-5, with TRBD1 matching over 7 bases. Germline CDR1 reads KGHSY; CDR2 reads FQNENV. V lost 0 bases to trimming and J lost 2 bases; unmatched junction nucleotides: 10. The CDR3 is made up of 18 amino acids. CDR3 DNA: TGTGCCAGCAGCCAATCCCGCCAGGGGGGATCGGGCAATCAGCCCCAGCATTTT. This encodes CASSQSRQGGSGNQPQHF.

The chain combines TRBV12-3 or TRBV12-4 with TRBJ2-7; possibly TRBD1 for D (5 bases). This CDR3 comprises 13 residues. V was trimmed by 4 bases and J by 4 bases, leaving 11 bases between them. The CDR3 region is CASSSRTMYEQYF. In nucleotides, the CDR3 is TGTGCCAGCAGTTCCCGGACAATGTACGAGCAGTACTTC.

This clone has just one count. This sequence joins TRBV6-1 and TRBJ1-5, with a weak D call TRBD1 (5 bases). The V and J ends lost 0 bases and 1 base respectively, with 7 bases between them. The CDR3 runs 15 residues. Germline V gene lookup returns CDR1 MNHNS and CDR2 SASEGT. CDR3 coding DNA: TGTGCCAGCAGTGAAGCACGGGGGAGCAATCAGCCCCAGCATTTT. Translating it yields CASSEARGSNQPQHF.

The J gene is TRBJ1-1, the V gene TRBV7-9, with D perhaps matching TRBD1 (5 bases). Per the germline V gene, CDR1 is SEHNR and CDR2 is FQNEAQ (reference sequence). The CDR3 is 13 residues long. Trimming removed 7 bases at V and 1 base at J, with 10 bases between. The CDR3 sequence is CASTRGWNTEAFF. In DNA form, the CDR3 reads TGTGCCAGCACCCGGGGGTGGAACACTGAAGCTTTCTTT. Together with reference TRBV7-9 and TRBJ1-1, the CDR3 gives the full variable domain: DTGVSQNPRHKITKRGQNVTFRCDPISEHNRLYWYRQTLGQGPEFLTYFQNEAQLEKSRLLSDRFSAERPKGSFSTLEIQRTEQGDSAMYLCASTRGWNTEAFFGQGTRLTVV.

This clone has a single count. This chain uses TRBV5-1 with TRBJ1-6; 9 positions match TRBD1. This CDR3 has 16 amino acids. Germline V gives CDR1 SGHRS, CDR2 YFSETQ. V lost 0 bases, J lost 7 bases, and 5 bases stayed unmatched. The CDR3 region has the DNA TGCGCCAGCAGCTTGGGAGGGACAGGGAAGAATTCACCCCTCCACTTT. This codes for CASSLGGTGKNSPLHF.

The J gene is TRBJ1-3, the V gene TRBV18; TRBD1 matches 10 bases. After removal of 3 bases from V and 1 base from J, the junction contained 6 bases not matched to a gene. The CDR3 covers 17 residues. CDR1 KGHSH and CDR2 LQKENI come from the germline V gene. The CDR3 DNA reads TGTGCCAGCTCACCTGTCGGGACAGGGGTGTCTGGAAACACCATATATTTT. Its translation: CASSPVGTGVSGNTIYF.

The chain combines TRBV5-1 with TRBJ2-1; 7 positions agree with TRBD1. V lost 0 bases and J lost 3; bases outside the gene matches: 3. Germline CDR1 reads SGHRS; CDR2 reads YFSETQ. The CDR3 length is 15 residues. The CDR3 region has the DNA TGCGCCAGCAGCTTGGGGACAGGCCACTACAATGAGCAGTTCTTC. It yields the protein CASSLGTGHYNEQFF. The full variable domain, with the rest looked up from reference TRBV5-1 and TRBJ2-1, is KAGVTQTPRYLIKTRGQQVTLSCSPISGHRSVSWYQQTPGQGLQFLFEYFSETQRNKGNFPGRFSGRQFSNSRSEMNVSTLELGDSALYLCASSLGTGHYNEQFFGPGTRLTVL.

This chain uses TRBV11-3 with TRBJ2-1; possibly TRBD2 for D (5 bases). Deletions cut 1 base from V and 7 bases from J, with 14 bases between. Germline assignment: CDR1 SGHNT and CDR2 YENEEA. The CDR3 covers 15 residues. The CDR3 sequence is CASSLGGPIRNEQFF. In DNA, the CDR3 is TGTGCCAGCAGCTTAGGAGGGCCAATAAGGAATGAGCAGTTCTTC.

This chain connects TRBV5-1 to TRBJ2-7, with D perhaps matching TRBD1 (6 bases). This CDR3 comprises 14 residues. The ends were cut back, 5 bases at V and 3 bases at J, with 15 bases in the middle. Germline V lookup: CDR1 SGHRS, CDR2 YFSETQ. DNA for the CDR3: TGCGCCAGCAGACGAGCCCGGGACAACTACGAGCAGTACTTC. It codes for CASRRARDNYEQYF.

This clone has a single count. The rearrangement links TRBV7-3 to TRBJ1-6, with D possibly being TRBD1 (5 bases). From germline, CDR1 is SGHTA and CDR2 FQGTGA. The CDR3 is 15 residues long. Between the trimmed V and J ends, which lost 2 bases and 6 bases, there was a span of 11 bases. For the CDR3, the DNA is TGTGCCAGCAGCTTATCCGGGGGACGTAATTCACCCCTCCACTTT. Encoded protein: CASSLSGGRNSPLHF.

This clone came up once. The chain couples TRBV23-1 to TRBJ2-4; 9 bases match TRBD1. TRBV23-1 is reported as an ORF; its role is uncertain. J lost 0 bases, V lost 2 bases, and 14 bases had no gene match. There are 20 residues in the CDR3. The CDR3 DNA sequence: TGCGCCAGCAGTCAACTCCGGACAGGGGCCAGTTTTATAGCCAAAAACATTCAGTACTTC. Residues: CASSQLRTGASFIAKNIQYF.

This rearrangement joins TRBV19 to TRBJ2-7, with 7 bases lining up with TRBD1. CDR1 and CDR2 from the germline V gene are LNHDA and SQIVND (reference sequence). CDR3 length: 15 residues. Trimming took 6 bases from V and 2 from J; bases not matched to a gene: 10. DNA for the CDR3: TGTGCCAGTAGCCCTAGACAGGGTTCTCCCTACGAGCAGTACTTC. Translating gives CASSPRQGSPYEQYF.

The J gene is TRBJ1-5, the V gene TRBV29-1; possibly TRBD1 for D (6 bases). Germline loops: CDR1 SQVTM, CDR2 ANQGSEA. The CDR3 has 13 residues. The V end was cut by 6 bases, the J end by 5 bases, with 14 bases between. In DNA, the CDR3 is TGCAGCGTCGCCGAGGGGGTGGATCAGCCCCAGCATTTT. Translating it yields CSVAEGVDQPQHF. The complete variable domain, with remaining parts taken from reference TRBV29-1 and TRBJ1-5, reads SAVISQKPSRDICQRGTSLTIQCQVDSQVTMMFWYRQQPGQSLTLIATANQGSEATYESGFVIDKFPISRPNLTFSTLTVSNMSPEDSSIYLCSVAEGVDQPQHFGDGTRLSIL.

The genes are TRBV5-4 and TRBJ2-1; 9 bases agree with TRBD1. Per the germline V gene, CDR1 is SGHNT and CDR2 is YYREEE (reference sequence). Unmatched junction bases numbered 3, after V lost 2 bases and J lost 6 bases. The CDR3 runs 14 residues. For the CDR3, the DNA is TGTGCCAGCAGCTTCAGACAGGGGGTCAATGAGCAGTTCTTC. This sequence encodes CASSFRQGVNEQFF.

The V call is TRBV5-1, the J call TRBJ2-7; TRBD1 might be the D (5 bases). This CDR3 is 14 amino acids long. Trimming pared 5 bases from V and 3 bases from J, leaving 15 bases between. Per the germline V gene, CDR1 is SGHRS and CDR2 is YFSETQ. CDR3 nucleotide sequence: TGCGCCAGCAGTAGGTCAGGGATAAACTACGAGCAGTACTTC. Translating it yields CASSRSGINYEQYF.

The chain uses TRBV5-1 and TRBJ2-6, with 8 nucleotides matching TRBD2. CDR1 SGHRS and CDR2 YFSETQ come from the germline V gene. V trimming: 0 bases; J trimming: 3 bases; junction bases outside the gene matches: 2. This CDR3 is 16 amino acids long. CDR3 in amino acids: CASSLGGGLGANVLTF. Here the CDR3 DNA reads TGCGCCAGCAGCTTGGGCGGGGGGCTTGGGGCCAACGTCCTGACTTTC. Together with reference TRBV5-1 and TRBJ2-6, the CDR3 gives the full variable domain: KAGVTQTPRYLIKTRGQQVTLSCSPISGHRSVSWYQQTPGQGLQFLFEYFSETQRNKGNFPGRFSGRQFSNSRSEMNVSTLELGDSALYLCASSLGGGLGANVLTFGAGSRLTVL.

The rearrangement uses TRBV5-1 and TRBJ1-1; perhaps TRBD1 as D (6 bases). This CDR3 comprises 13 residues. V shed 3 bases and J shed 6 bases, with 12 bases lying between them. CDR1 and CDR2 from the germline V gene are SGHRS and YFSETQ. The CDR3 spells CASSSQGSPEAFF. The CDR3 bases are TGCGCCAGCAGCTCACAGGGATCCCCTGAAGCTTTCTTT.

The chain uses TRBV19 and TRBJ1-5; the match to TRBD1 covers 7 bases. This CDR3 comprises 15 residues. The J segment lost 0 bases and the V segment lost 6 bases, leaving 5 bases of the junction unmatched. Germline V gene sequence: CDR1 LNHDA, CDR2 SQIVND (reference sequence). The CDR3 here is CASRWTGHSNQPQHF. DNA for the CDR3: TGTGCCAGTAGGTGGACAGGCCATAGCAATCAGCCCCAGCATTTT.

The chain combines TRBV5-1 with TRBJ2-1; 16 positions agree with TRBD2. Germline V gene data show CDR1 as SGHRS and CDR2 as YFSETQ. Losses at the gene ends were 4 bases for V and 15 bases for J; bases not matched to a gene: 7. CDR3 length: 14 amino acids. CDR3 sequence: CASSAGTSGGEAFF. The CDR3 DNA reads as TGCGCCAGCAGCGCCGGGACTAGCGGGGGGGAGGCGTTCTTC.

The chain recombines TRBV19 with TRBJ1-1; D may be TRBD1 (6 bases). This CDR3 has 13 amino acids. The germline CDR1 and CDR2 sequences are LNHDA and SQIVND (reference sequence). Trimming removed 5 bases at V and 4 bases at J, with 11 bases between. The CDR3 nucleotides are TGTGCCAGTAGTCGGACAGTAAGCACTGAAGCTTTCTTT. Translated, it gives CASSRTVSTEAFF.

The V call is TRBV12-3 or TRBV12-4, the J call TRBJ1-1; D is ambiguous. V lost 7 bases and J 3 bases, leaving 9 bases between the germline ends. CDR3 length: 12 residues. CDR3 in amino acids: CASISGDTEAFF. In DNA, the CDR3 is TGTGCCAGCATATCGGGAGACACTGAAGCTTTCTTT.

This clone was recorded once. The V gene is TRBV5-1, the J gene TRBJ1-1; D is ambiguous. CDR1 and CDR2 (germline): SGHRS, YFSETQ. The CDR3 totals 14 residues. Trimming removed 2 bases at V and 1 base at J, with 9 bases between. The CDR3 protein is CASSLLSGNTEAFF. The DNA of the CDR3 is TGCGCCAGCAGCTTATTATCGGGGAACACTGAAGCTTTCTTT.

The rearrangement uses TRBV2 and TRBJ1-6; TRBD1 might be the D (5 bases). Germline values: CDR1 SNHLY, CDR2 FYNNEI. V was clipped by 4 bases and J by 6 bases, with 10 bases between them. The CDR3 has 14 residues. CDR3 residues: CASSVWGGNSPLHF. CDR3 bases: TGTGCCAGCAGTGTATGGGGGGGTAATTCACCCCTCCACTTT.

The chain joins TRBV28 to TRBJ1-4; D might be TRBD1 (6 bases). V was clipped by 3 bases and J by 0 bases, with 11 bases between them. This CDR3 contains 16 residues. Germline loops: CDR1 MDHEN, CDR2 SYDVKM. The CDR3 spells CASSLGGGATNEKLFF. Here the CDR3 DNA reads TGTGCCAGCAGTTTGGGAGGGGGTGCAACTAATGAAAAACTGTTTTTT.

The gene calls are TRBV7-2 and TRBJ2-7; TRBD1 matches at 8 bases. Germline CDR1 SGHTA, CDR2 FQGNSA. V shed 1 base, J shed 2 bases, and the junction held 10 bases outside the gene matches. The CDR3 has 17 amino acids. In DNA, the CDR3 is TGTGCCAGCAGCTTAGGAGGTGGGACAGGTTGGACCTACGAGCAGTACTTC. This encodes CASSLGGGTGWTYEQYF.